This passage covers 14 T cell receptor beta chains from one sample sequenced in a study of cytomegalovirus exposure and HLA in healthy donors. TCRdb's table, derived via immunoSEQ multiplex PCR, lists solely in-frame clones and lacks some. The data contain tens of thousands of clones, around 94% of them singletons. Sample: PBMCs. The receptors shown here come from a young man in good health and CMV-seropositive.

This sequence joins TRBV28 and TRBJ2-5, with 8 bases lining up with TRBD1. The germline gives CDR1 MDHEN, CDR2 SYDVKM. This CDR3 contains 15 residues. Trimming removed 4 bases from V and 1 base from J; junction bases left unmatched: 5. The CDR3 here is CASSSAGTGQETQYF. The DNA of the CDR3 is TGTGCCAGCAGTTCAGCCGGGACAGGCCAAGAGACCCAGTACTTC.

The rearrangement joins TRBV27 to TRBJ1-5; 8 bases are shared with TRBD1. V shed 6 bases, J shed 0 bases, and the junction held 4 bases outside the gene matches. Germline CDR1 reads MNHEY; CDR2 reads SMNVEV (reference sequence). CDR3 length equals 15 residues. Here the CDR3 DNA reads TGTGCCAGCAGGGCACAGGGGGATAGCAATCAGCCCCAGCATTTT. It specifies CASRAQGDSNQPQHF.

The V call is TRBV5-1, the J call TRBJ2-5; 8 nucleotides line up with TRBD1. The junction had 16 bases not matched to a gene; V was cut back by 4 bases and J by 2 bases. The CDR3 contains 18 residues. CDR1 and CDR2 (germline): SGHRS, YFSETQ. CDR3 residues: CASSLGPGTGTNQETQYF. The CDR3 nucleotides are TGCGCCAGCAGCCTGGGCCCCGGGACAGGAACGAATCAAGAGACCCAGTACTTC.

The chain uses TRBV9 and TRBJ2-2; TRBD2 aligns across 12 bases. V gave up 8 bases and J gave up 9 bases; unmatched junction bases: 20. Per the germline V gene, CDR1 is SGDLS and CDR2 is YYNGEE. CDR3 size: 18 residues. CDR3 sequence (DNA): TGTGCCAGTGGGGGAGGAGGGACTAGCGGGTCCTGGAGCCGGGAGCTGTTTTTT. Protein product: CASGGGGTSGSWSRELFF.

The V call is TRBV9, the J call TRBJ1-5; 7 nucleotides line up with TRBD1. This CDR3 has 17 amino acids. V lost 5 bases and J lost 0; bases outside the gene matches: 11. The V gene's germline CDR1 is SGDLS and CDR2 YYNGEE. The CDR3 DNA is TGTGCCAGCAGTGAAAGTTCCGGGACAGATAGCAATCAGCCCCAGCATTTT. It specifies CASSESSGTDSNQPQHF. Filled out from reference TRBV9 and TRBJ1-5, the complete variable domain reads DSGVTQTPKHLITATGQRVTLRCSPRSGDLSVYWYQQSLDQGLQFLIQYYNGEERAKGNILERFSAQQFPDLHSELNLSSLELGDSALYFCASSESSGTDSNQPQHFGDGTRLSIL.

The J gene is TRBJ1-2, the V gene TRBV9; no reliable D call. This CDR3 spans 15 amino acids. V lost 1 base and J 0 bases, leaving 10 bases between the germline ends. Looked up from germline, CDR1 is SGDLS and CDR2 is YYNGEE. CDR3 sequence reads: CASSVSGAPNYGYTF. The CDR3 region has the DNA TGTGCCAGCAGCGTATCAGGCGCCCCTAACTATGGCTACACCTTC.

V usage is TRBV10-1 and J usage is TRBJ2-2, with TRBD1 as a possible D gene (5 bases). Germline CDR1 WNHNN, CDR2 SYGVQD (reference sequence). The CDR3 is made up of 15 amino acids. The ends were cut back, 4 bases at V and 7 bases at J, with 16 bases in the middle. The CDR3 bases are TGCGCCAGCAGTGGGGCAGGGCGAAAAGGCGGGGAGCTGTTTTTT. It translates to CASSGAGRKGGELFF.

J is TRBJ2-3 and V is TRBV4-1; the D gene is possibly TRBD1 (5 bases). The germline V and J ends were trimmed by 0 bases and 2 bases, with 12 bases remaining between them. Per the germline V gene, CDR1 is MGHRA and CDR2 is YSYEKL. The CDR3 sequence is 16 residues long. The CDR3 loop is CASSQDVGVNTDTQYF. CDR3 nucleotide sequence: TGCGCCAGCAGCCAAGACGTAGGGGTAAACACAGATACGCAGTATTTT.

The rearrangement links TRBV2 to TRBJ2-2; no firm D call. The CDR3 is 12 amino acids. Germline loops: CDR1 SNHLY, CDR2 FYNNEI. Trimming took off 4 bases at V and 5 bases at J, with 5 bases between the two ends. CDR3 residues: CASSAQTGELFF. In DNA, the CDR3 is TGTGCCAGCAGTGCCCAAACCGGGGAGCTGTTTTTT.

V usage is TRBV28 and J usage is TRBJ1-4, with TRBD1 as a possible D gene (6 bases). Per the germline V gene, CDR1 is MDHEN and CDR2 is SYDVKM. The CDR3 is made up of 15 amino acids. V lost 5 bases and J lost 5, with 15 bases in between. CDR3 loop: CASSPPTGINEKLFF. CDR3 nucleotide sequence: TGTGCCAGCAGTCCTCCGACAGGAATAAATGAAAAACTGTTTTTT.

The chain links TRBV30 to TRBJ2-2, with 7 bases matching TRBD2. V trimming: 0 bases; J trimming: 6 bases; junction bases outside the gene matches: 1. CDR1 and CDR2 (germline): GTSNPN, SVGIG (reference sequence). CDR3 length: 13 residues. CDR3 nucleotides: TGTGCCTGGAGTGTCAGCGGGGCCGGGGAGCTGTTTTTT. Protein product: CAWSVSGAGELFF.

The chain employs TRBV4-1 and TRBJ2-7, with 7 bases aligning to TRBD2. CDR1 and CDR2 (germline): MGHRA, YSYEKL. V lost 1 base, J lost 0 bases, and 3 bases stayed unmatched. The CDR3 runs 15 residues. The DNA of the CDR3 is TGCGCCAGCAGCCAAGTTCTAGCGGCCTCCTACGAGCAGTACTTC. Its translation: CASSQVLAASYEQYF.

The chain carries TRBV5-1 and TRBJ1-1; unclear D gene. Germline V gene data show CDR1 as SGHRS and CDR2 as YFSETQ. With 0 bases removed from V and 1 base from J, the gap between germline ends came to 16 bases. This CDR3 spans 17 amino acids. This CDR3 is CASSLGKYRLGNTEAFF. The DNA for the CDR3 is TGCGCCAGCAGCTTGGGGAAGTACAGATTGGGGAACACTGAAGCTTTCTTT.

DNA for the CDR3: TGTGCCAGCAGCCTCGGGGGGAGTTTTCGTGAGACCCAGTACTTC. This encodes CASSLGGSFRETQYF. The V and J genes are TRBV9 and TRBJ2-5, with 7 bases fitting TRBD2. CDR3 length: 15 amino acids. J was trimmed by 5 bases and V by 4 bases; bases with no gene match: 11. Germline V gives CDR1 SGDLS, CDR2 YYNGEE.